The 20 T cell receptor beta chains given below trace back to one sample, sequenced in a study of metastatic and nonmetastatic thyroid tumors. No patient had received any treatment before thyroid surgery. Using MiXCR, TCRdb re-called clones from the PCR reads. The sample includes some 12,000 clones, about a third of them seen just once. Material: tumor tissue. Every receptor here comes from a female donor with papillary thyroid cancer or a benign thyroid nodule (not recorded which). Some clones in this sample may be carry-over from other donors' samples.

This clone was seen a handful of times. The V and J genes are TRBV6-1 and TRBJ1-2, with 8 bases aligning to TRBD1. This CDR3 spans 14 amino acids. Per germline, CDR1 MNHNS and CDR2 SASEGT. V shed 2 bases and J 4 bases; nucleotides not matched to a gene: 3. The CDR3 nucleotides are TGTGCCAGCAGTGAATTTGGACAGGGCTATGGCTACACCTTC. Its protein product is CASSEFGQGYGYTF.

V gene TRBV5-1 combines with J gene TRBJ2-3; TRBD1 might be the D (6 bases). Trimming took 4 bases from V and 0 from J, leaving 18 bases between them. Per germline, CDR1 SGHRS and CDR2 YFSETQ. CDR3 length: 17 residues. The CDR3 nucleotides read TGCGCCAGCAGCAGGGGTACCGGGACATCTAGCACAGATACGCAGTATTTT. This codes for CASSRGTGTSSTDTQYF.

This clone was seen at least ten times. The CDR3 bases are TGTGCCAGCAGTTCGGGCCCGAGCACTGAAGCTTTCTTT. Its translation: CASSSGPSTEAFF. The chain has TRBV12-3 or TRBV12-4 and TRBJ1-1, with D uncertain. V was trimmed by 4 bases and J by 4 bases, leaving 10 bases between them. There are 13 residues in the CDR3.

V is TRBV18 and J is TRBJ1-1; D is unresolved. The CDR3 loop spans 13 amino acids. CDR1 KGHSH and CDR2 LQKENI come from the germline V gene. V gave up 5 bases and J gave up 1 base, with 8 bases separating them. The CDR3 loop reads CASSTIQNTEAFF. CDR3 nucleotide sequence: TGTGCCAGCTCAACGATACAGAACACTGAAGCTTTCTTT. Based on the CDR3 plus reference TRBV18 and TRBJ1-1, the full variable domain is NAGVMQNPRHLVRRRGQEARLRCSPMKGHSHVYWYRQLPEEGLKFMVYLQKENIIDESGMPKERFSAEFPKEGPSILRIQQVVRGDSAAYFCASSTIQNTEAFFGQGTRLTVV.

This clone showed up many times. The V gene is TRBV20-1, the J gene TRBJ2-2; 7 nucleotides match TRBD1. In germline, CDR1 is DFQATT, CDR2 SNEGSKA (reference sequence). This CDR3 region has 15 residues. The trim removed 0 bases at V and 4 bases at J, leaving 5 bases unmatched. The CDR3 protein is CSARDVQGVTGELFF. The CDR3 DNA reads TGCAGTGCTAGAGATGTCCAGGGGGTCACCGGGGAGCTGTTTTTT.

This clone has more than one count but fewer than ten. The chain is built from TRBV24-1 and TRBJ1-2; D gene unclear. Germline lookup yields CDR1 KGHDR and CDR2 SFDVKD. Trimming stripped 5 bases from V and 4 bases from J, with 4 bases between. CDR3 length equals 11 residues. CDR3 nucleotide sequence: TGTGCCACCAGTGTGGGCTATGGCTACACCTTC. Translation gives CATSVGYGYTF.

By its share, this clone is medium-sized (0.01 to 0.1%). The genes are TRBV10-1 and TRBJ2-1; D unclear. Germline V gene lookup returns CDR1 WNHNN and CDR2 SYGVQD (reference sequence). Trimming pared 4 bases from V and 5 bases from J, leaving 6 bases between. The CDR3 length is 12 residues. Here the CDR3 DNA reads TGCGCCAGCAGTGGGGTAAACAATGAGCAGTTCTTC. Encoded protein: CASSGVNNEQFF.

This clone was observed a handful of times. The chain has TRBV28 and TRBJ2-5; TRBD1 aligns across 7 bases. Germline loops: CDR1 MDHEN, CDR2 SYDVKM. J lost 0 bases, V lost 3 bases, and 7 bases had no gene match. This CDR3 comprises 16 residues. The chain's CDR3 is CASSFWTGGDQETQYF. The CDR3 DNA sequence: TGTGCCAGCAGTTTTTGGACAGGTGGGGACCAAGAGACCCAGTACTTC. The variable domain in full, completed from reference TRBV28 and TRBJ2-5, reads DVKVTQSSRYLVKRTGEKVFLECVQDMDHENMFWYRQDPGLGLRLIYFSYDVKMKEKGDIPEGYSVSREKKERFSLILESASTNQTSMYLCASSFWTGGDQETQYFGPGTRLLVL.

This clone occurred once. V and J are TRBV4-2 and TRBJ2-5; perhaps TRBD2 as D (5 bases). There are 16 residues in the CDR3. Trimming stripped 0 bases from V and 2 bases from J, with 13 bases between. The germline V gene encodes CDR1 LGHNA and CDR2 YNFKEQ. CDR3 loop: CASSQDVLPGQETQYF. The CDR3 DNA sequence: TGTGCCAGCAGCCAAGATGTTCTTCCGGGGCAAGAGACCCAGTACTTC.

The chain links TRBV6-2 or TRBV6-3 to TRBJ2-7, with D perhaps TRBD1 (6 bases). V was shortened by 0 bases and J by 1 base, with 16 bases between the two germline ends. The CDR3 loop spans 17 amino acids. Looked up from germline, CDR1 is MNHEY and CDR2 is SVGEGT. CDR3 sequence reads: CASSYSPIVTGSYEQYF. CDR3 sequence (DNA): TGTGCCAGCAGTTACTCGCCTATCGTGACAGGATCCTACGAGCAGTACTTC.

Here the CDR3 reads CASSLSGTSGYTF. The CDR3 coding sequence is TGTGCCAGCAGTTTATCCGGCACGTCAGGCTACACCTTC. V gene TRBV28 combines with J gene TRBJ1-2; D remains unclear. CDR1 is MDHEN, CDR2 SYDVKM, per germline. V lost 1 base and J 8 bases, leaving 11 bases between the germline ends. The CDR3 contains 13 residues.

This clone has only one observation. The chain is built from TRBV20-1 and TRBJ1-1; D uncertain. V gave up 4 bases and J gave up 4 bases, with 22 bases separating them. CDR3 length equals 16 residues. Germline V gene sequence: CDR1 DFQATT, CDR2 SNEGSKA (reference sequence). The CDR3 reads CSAIDFQVARGTEAFF. The DNA for the CDR3 is TGCAGTGCTATAGATTTCCAGGTGGCGCGTGGCACTGAAGCTTTCTTT.

The rearrangement joins TRBV27 to TRBJ2-7; D not certain. Looked up from germline, CDR1 is MNHEY and CDR2 is SMNVEV (reference sequence). The CDR3 is 13 residues long. V lost 5 bases and J 0 bases, leaving 8 bases between the germline ends. CDR3 sequence reads: CASSPTTSYEQYF. The CDR3 DNA reads as TGTGCCAGCAGTCCGACAACCTCCTACGAGCAGTACTTC.

The chain couples TRBV7-2 to TRBJ2-3, with D hard to call. Deletions cut 4 bases from V and 2 bases from J, with 10 bases between. The CDR3 contains 14 residues. Germline V CDR1 and CDR2: SGHTA, FQGNSA. The CDR3 loop is CASSSKRDTDTQYF. The CDR3 bases are TGTGCCAGCAGCTCCAAGAGAGACACAGATACGCAGTATTTT. Full variable domain (rest looked up from reference TRBV7-2 and TRBJ2-3): GAGVSQSPSNKVTEKGKDVELRCDPISGHTALYWYRQSLGQGLEFLIYFQGNSAPDKSGLPSDRFSAERTGGSVSTLTIQRTQQEDSAVYLCASSSKRDTDTQYFGPGTRLTVL.

There are many counts of this clone. V usage is TRBV4-2 and J usage is TRBJ2-7; 11 bases line up with TRBD1. CDR3 length: 14 amino acids. The germline V gene has CDR1 LGHNA and CDR2 YNFKEQ. V shed 4 bases, J shed 6 bases, and the junction held 5 bases outside the gene matches. The DNA of the CDR3 is TGTGCCAGCAGCCCGGGACAGGGGGTAGGCGAGCAGTACTTC. Protein: CASSPGQGVGEQYF.

This clone appeared a few times. The CDR3 here is CASSGRGSRGNYGYTF. DNA for the CDR3: TGTGCCAGCAGTGGGCGGGGTAGCAGGGGGAACTATGGCTACACCTTC. This chain connects TRBV6-4 to TRBJ1-2; 7 bases fit TRBD1. The V gene end was trimmed by 4 bases and the J gene end by 2 bases; junction bases not matched to a gene: 10. Germline V lookup: CDR1 MRHNA, CDR2 SNTAGT. The CDR3 is 16 amino acids.

By its share, this clone is medium-sized. The chain is built from TRBV4-3 and TRBJ2-2; D perhaps matches TRBD2 (6 bases). Germline CDR1 and CDR2: LGHNA and YSLEER. The CDR3 loop spans 16 amino acids. The V gene lost 0 bases and the J gene lost 5 bases, with 13 bases spanning the gap. In DNA form, the CDR3 reads TGCGCCAGCAGCCAAGATGCGGGGATAAGGACCGGGGAGCTGTTTTTT. Amino acid sequence: CASSQDAGIRTGELFF.

The V call is TRBV7-9, the J call TRBJ1-1; D uncertain. The V gene's germline CDR1 is SEHNR and CDR2 FQNEAQ (reference sequence). Deletions cut 4 bases from V and 5 bases from J, with 17 bases between. CDR3 length: 15 residues. The DNA for the CDR3 is TGTGCCAGCAGCTCGCCCGACCGACCGGGTACTGAAGCTTTCTTT. Translating it yields CASSSPDRPGTEAFF.

The table lists this clone with a few counts. Because it lacks the conserved phenylalanine or tryptophan at the end, this CDR3 is likely a read error. The rearrangement joins TRBV24-1 to TRBJ2-1; perhaps TRBD2 as D (6 bases). In germline, CDR1 is KGHDR, CDR2 SFDVKD. CDR3 size: 14 residues. This CDR3 reads CATSTPEGYNEQFI. CDR3 bases: TGTGCGACCAGTACGCCGGAGGGGTACAATGAGCAGTTCATA.

CDR3 sequence reads: CASSFQRTDTQYF. CDR3 DNA: TGTGCCAGCAGTTTCCAGCGGACAGATACGCAGTATTTT. V is TRBV6-5 and J is TRBJ2-3; a weak D match, TRBD2 (5 bases). V was trimmed by 4 bases and J by 3 bases, leaving 8 bases between them. Per germline, CDR1 MNHEY and CDR2 SVGAGI. CDR3 size: 13 residues.